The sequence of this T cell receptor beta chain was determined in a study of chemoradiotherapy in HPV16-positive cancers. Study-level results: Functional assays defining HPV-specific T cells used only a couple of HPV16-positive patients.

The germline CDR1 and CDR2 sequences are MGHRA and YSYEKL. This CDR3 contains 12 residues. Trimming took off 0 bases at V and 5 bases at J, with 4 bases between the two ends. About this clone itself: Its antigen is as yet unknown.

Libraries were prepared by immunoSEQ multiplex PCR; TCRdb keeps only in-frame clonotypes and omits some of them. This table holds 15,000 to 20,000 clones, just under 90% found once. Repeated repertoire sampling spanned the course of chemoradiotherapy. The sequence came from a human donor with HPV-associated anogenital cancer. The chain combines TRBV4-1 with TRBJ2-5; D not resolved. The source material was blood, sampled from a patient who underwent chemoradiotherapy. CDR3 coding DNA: TGCGCCAGCAGCCAAGATTTTGAGACCCAGTACTTC. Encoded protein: CASSQDFETQYF.